The present T cell receptor beta chain was sequenced within a study of blood T cell repertoires in COVID-19. To note about this clone: Additional DNA sequences in this sample encode the identical CDR3.

The CDR3 has 14 residues. Looked up from germline, CDR1 is MDHEN and CDR2 is SYDVKM. Unmatched junction bases numbered 6, after V lost 9 bases and J lost 4 bases. Method: immunoSEQ multiplex PCR; TCRdb's copy keeps in-frame clones and lacks some. Of fewer than 200,000 clones in the sample, about 85% were seen once. Material: peripheral blood. The chain combines TRBV28 with TRBJ2-1; 10 bases agree with TRBD2. The receptor comes from a man between 60 and 70 years old with acute or convalescent COVID-19. CDR3 coding DNA: TGTGCCAGTCTAGGGACTAGCGATTACAATGAGCAGTTCTTC. This translates into CASLGTSDYNEQFF.